A selection of T cell receptor beta chains follows, all from one sample in a study of cytomegalovirus exposure and HLA in healthy donors. Method: immunoSEQ multiplex PCR; TCRdb's copy keeps in-frame clones and lacks some. The sample holds about 120,000 clones, approximately 80% seen once. The material sequenced was PBMCs. All receptors derive from a man in his forties in good health and CMV-seropositive. CDR3s include the opening cysteine and the closing phenylalanine or tryptophan. The order of the fields is V gene, clone size, D gene, J gene, CDR3 protein, CDR3 DNA. The D gene is left open where the match is weak. Expanded clones get a size class; other rows say once, few or many, or leave the size out.

TRBV6-5	NA	TRBD1	TRBJ1-3	CASSRDRGSGNTIYF	TGTGCCAGCAGCCGAGACAGGGGCTCTGGAAACACCATATATTTT
TRBV7-9	NA	NA	TRBJ1-6	CASSKTGDVSPLHF	TGTGCCAGCAGCAAGACAGGTGATGTGTCACCCCTCCACTTT
TRBV9	NA	TRBD1	TRBJ1-2	CASTTGGSYGYTF	TGTGCCAGCACAACAGGGGGTAGTTATGGCTACACCTTC
TRBV27	NA	NA	TRBJ1-5	CASSSGSGQPQHF	TGTGCCAGCAGTTCAGGGTCGGGTCAGCCCCAGCATTTT
TRBV28	once	TRBD1	TRBJ1-5	CASSPRDRGWQPQHF	TGTGCCAGCAGTCCGAGGGACAGGGGATGGCAGCCCCAGCATTTT
TRBV4-3	few	NA	TRBJ1-1	CASSQKKLGGVRTEAFF	TGCGCCAGCAGCCAAAAAAAGTTGGGGGGAGTTCGGACTGAAGCTTTCTTT
TRBV13	NA	NA	TRBJ1-2	CASGLGGGYNYGYTF	TGTGCCAGCGGCTTAGGGGGAGGATACAACTATGGCTACACCTTC
TRBV7-6	NA	TRBD1	TRBJ1-2	CASSPGTANYGYTF	TGTGCCAGCAGCCCCGGGACAGCTAACTATGGCTACACCTTC
TRBV6-1	few	NA	TRBJ1-2	CASSEGLGGAGLDGYTF	TGTGCCAGCAGTGAAGGGCTTGGGGGGGCTGGCTTGGATGGCTACACCTTC
TRBV13	NA	TRBD2	TRBJ2-3	CASSPRVGRGSIDTQYF	TGTGCCAGCAGCCCCAGGGTCGGGCGGGGGAGTATAGATACGCAGTATTTT
TRBV4-3	NA	TRBD2	TRBJ2-5	CASSQAREGHSGVETQYF	TGCGCCAGCAGCCAAGCTCGAGAGGGCCATAGCGGGGTTGAGACCCAGTACTTC
TRBV18	NA	NA	TRBJ1-6	CASSPIELMTPLHF	TGTGCCAGCTCACCTATCGAACTTATGACACCCCTCCACTTT
TRBV18	NA	TRBD2	TRBJ2-1	CASSPGGYYNEQFF	TGTGCCAGCTCACCCGGGGGGTACTACAATGAGCAGTTCTTC
TRBV4-3	NA	NA	TRBJ1-5	CASSQDGAGGGPQHF	TGCGCCAGCAGCCAAGATGGTGCCGGCGGAGGGCCCCAGCATTTT
TRBV2	once	TRBD1	TRBJ2-2	CASRNTGAATGELFF	TGTGCCAGCAGAAATACAGGGGCTGCCACCGGGGAGCTGTTTTTT
TRBV2	NA	TRBD1	TRBJ2-7	CASSLGDRVYEQYF	TGTGCCAGCAGCTTAGGGGACAGGGTCTACGAGCAGTACTTC
TRBV29-1	once	NA	TRBJ2-7	CSVQRVNSYEQYF	TGCAGCGTTCAGAGGGTTAACTCCTACGAGCAGTACTTC
TRBV29-1	few	NA	TRBJ2-6	CSVQSGANVLTF	TGCAGCGTACAATCTGGGGCCAACGTCCTGACTTTC
TRBV10-3	NA	TRBD1	TRBJ2-7	CAISERGTGSYEQYF	TGTGCCATCAGTGAAAGAGGGACAGGGAGCTACGAGCAGTACTTC
TRBV28	NA	NA	TRBJ2-1	CASISWVGSSYNEQFF	TGTGCCAGCATCTCTTGGGTAGGGAGCTCCTACAATGAGCAGTTCTTC
TRBV7-3	few	NA	TRBJ2-2	CASSLRAIREKANTGELFF	TGTGCCAGCAGCTTAAGAGCCATAAGGGAGAAAGCGAACACCGGGGAGCTGTTTTTT
TRBV6-1	NA	TRBD1	TRBJ2-7	CASSQRDRATYEQYF	TGTGCCAGCAGTCAAAGGGACAGGGCGACCTACGAGCAGTACTTC
TRBV7-9	NA	NA	TRBJ1-2	CASSLARGQLDYGYTF	TGTGCCAGCAGCTTAGCGCGAGGACAGTTGGACTATGGCTACACCTTC
TRBV5-6	NA	NA	TRBJ2-7	CASSFSLRQPPYEQYF	TGTGCCAGCAGCTTTAGCCTGCGGCAGCCACCCTACGAGCAGTACTTC
TRBV4-3	NA	TRBD1	TRBJ2-5	CASSQGRGQGIETQYF	TGCGCCAGCAGCCAGGGTCGAGGACAGGGAATAGAGACCCAGTACTTC
TRBV28	NA	TRBD1	TRBJ2-7	CASSSKGAINYEQYF	TGTGCCAGCAGTTCGAAGGGGGCCATCAACTACGAGCAGTACTTC
TRBV7-9	NA	NA	TRBJ2-2	CSSSNSARTSGAGELFF	TGTTCCAGCAGCAATTCCGCCCGGACATCGGGGGCCGGGGAGCTGTTTTTT
TRBV6-6	NA	NA	TRBJ1-1	CASSPDWGRGNTEAFF	TGTGCCAGCAGCCCCGATTGGGGCAGGGGGAACACTGAAGCTTTCTTT
TRBV11-3	NA	TRBD1	TRBJ2-3	CASSRGQENPFSTDTQYF	TGTGCCAGCAGCCGTGGACAGGAGAACCCGTTTAGCACAGATACGCAGTATTTT
TRBV6-1	once	TRBD1	TRBJ1-1	CASMGQGGTEAFF	TGTGCCAGCATGGGGCAGGGGGGCACTGAAGCTTTCTTT
TRBV7-2	NA	TRBD1	TRBJ2-1	CASSLGYTGDREQFF	TGTGCCAGCAGCTTAGGGTACACAGGGGACCGTGAGCAGTTCTTC
TRBV7-3	NA	NA	TRBJ1-5	CASSPPCPGCNQPQHF	TGTGCCAGCAGCCCCCCCTGTCCAGGGTGCAATCAGCCCCAGCATTTT
TRBV28	NA	NA	TRBJ2-7	CASRRGGSYEQCF	TGTGCCAGCAGGCGGGGTGGCTCCTACGAGCAGTGCTTC
TRBV7-6	NA	NA	TRBJ2-5	CASSYRLRSQETQYF	TGTGCCAGCAGCTATAGACTCCGTTCGCAAGAGACCCAGTACTTC
TRBV5-1	NA	NA	TRBJ1-2	CASSLEPGYGYTF	TGCGCCAGCAGCTTGGAGCCAGGCTATGGCTACACCTTC
TRBV21-1	once	NA	TRBJ2-7	CASNLGTSGYEQYF	TGTGCCAGCAACCTAGGGACTAGCGGCTACGAGCAGTACTTC
TRBV5-1	NA	NA	TRBJ1-6	CASSLNTGPLHF	TGCGCCAGCAGCTTAAATACAGGTCCCCTCCACTTT
TRBV5-4	NA	NA	TRBJ2-7	CASSRSTVSGYEQYF	TGTGCCAGCAGCCGATCGACAGTCTCCGGATACGAGCAGTACTTC
TRBV6-5	NA	NA	TRBJ1-2	CASSYRDNGYTF	TGTGCCAGCAGTTACCGAGATAATGGCTACACCTTC